These 18 T cell receptor beta chains were all obtained from the same sample, sequenced in a study of PD-1 blockade in classical Hodgkin lymphoma. Data came from immunoSEQ multiplex PCR; TCRdb stores just in-frame clones and leaves some out. This repertoire shows 90,000 to 110,000 clones, roughly nine tenths found once; its top ten account for around 20%. Time point in this sample: cycle 4 day 1 (C4D1), after more than 5 weeks of nivolumab. No patient escaped relapse after autologous stem cell transplantation, and brentuximab vedotin exposure varied. Source: peripheral blood mononuclear cells (PBMCs), taken before the fourth cycle of nivolumab. The receptors were gathered from a human donor with classical Hodgkin lymphoma.

This clone occurred a few times. This chain links TRBV7-9 with TRBJ1-4, with D uncertain. CDR3 size: 14 residues. CDR1 and CDR2 (germline): SEHNR, FQNEAQ (reference sequence). The V gene lost 5 bases and the J gene lost 7 bases, with 14 bases spanning the gap. CDR3 DNA sequence: TGTGCCAGCAGCGAAGTCGTGTCCGCTGAAAAACTGTTTTTT. Its protein is CASSEVVSAEKLFF.

The V and J genes are TRBV7-9 and TRBJ1-1; no reliable D call. CDR1 is SEHNR, CDR2 FQNEAQ, per germline (reference sequence). The V and J ends lost 2 bases and 7 bases respectively, with 14 bases between them. CDR3 size: 14 residues. Here the CDR3 reads CASSLSGWFGEAFF. The DNA for the CDR3 is TGTGCCAGCAGCTTATCGGGATGGTTCGGTGAAGCTTTCTTT.

This chain connects TRBV7-6 to TRBJ2-5; 7 nucleotides line up with TRBD2. This CDR3 has 14 amino acids. Trimming removed 4 bases from V and 5 bases from J; junction bases left unmatched: 7. Germline V gene data show CDR1 as SGHVS and CDR2 as FNYEAQ. CDR3 nucleotides: TGTGCCAGCAGCTCCTCGGGGGGAGTGGAGACCCAGTACTTC. It is translated as CASSSSGGVETQYF.

The chain joins TRBV6-4 to TRBJ2-1; 9 bases are shared with TRBD2. CDR1 is MRHNA, CDR2 SNTAGT, per germline. The V and J ends lost 5 bases and 2 bases, in that order; junction bases with no gene match: 4. This CDR3 is 15 amino acids long. CDR3 bases: TGTGCCAGCAGTCGGACTAGCGCGGCCTACAATGAGCAGTTCTTC. Its translation is CASSRTSAAYNEQFF.

The chain recombines TRBV5-1 with TRBJ2-5; D is undetermined. CDR1 is SGHRS and CDR2 is YFSETQ in the germline V gene. This CDR3 has 13 residues. Trimming cost V 0 bases and J 3 bases, with 6 bases left between them. The CDR3 DNA follows: TGCGCCAGCAGCTTGGGGCTAGAAGAGACCCAGTACTTC. Its translation: CASSLGLEETQYF.

This sequence joins TRBV30 and TRBJ1-1; D gene ambiguous. The CDR3 spans 13 residues. Trimming cost V 4 bases and J 1 base, with 10 bases left between them. Germline V gene sequence: CDR1 GTSNPN, CDR2 SVGIG (reference sequence). The CDR3 DNA is TGTGCCTGGACCAGACACAAGAACACTGAAGCTTTCTTT. Translation gives CAWTRHKNTEAFF.

V and J are TRBV19 and TRBJ2-1; TRBD2 matches 13 bases. The CDR3 loop spans 15 amino acids. In germline, CDR1 is LNHDA, CDR2 SQIVND (reference sequence). V trimming: 5 bases; J trimming: 7 bases; junction bases outside the gene matches: 5. CDR3 DNA: TGTGCCAGTAGTTTCGGGACTAGCGGGATGAATGAGCAGTTCTTC. Amino acids: CASSFGTSGMNEQFF.

The chain is built from TRBV23-1 and TRBJ1-3, with D hard to call. TRBV23-1 is identified as an open reading frame with a role that is uncertain. This CDR3 contains 15 residues. Trimming pared 4 bases from V and 4 bases from J, leaving 14 bases between. This CDR3 reads CASSRRRGSGNTIYF. CDR3 DNA sequence: TGCGCCAGCAGTCGGCGACGGGGTAGCGGAAACACCATATATTTT.

The chain couples TRBV5-1 to TRBJ2-7; D is tentatively TRBD1 or TRBD2 (5 bases each). The CDR3 covers 15 residues. Trimming pared 2 bases from V and 0 bases from J, leaving 12 bases between. In germline, CDR1 is SGHRS, CDR2 YFSETQ. This chain's CDR3 is CASSFHRDGSYEQYF. The CDR3 DNA reads as TGCGCCAGCAGCTTCCACCGGGACGGCTCCTACGAGCAGTACTTC.

This chain connects TRBV9 to TRBJ1-1; 7 nucleotides agree with TRBD1. J lost 6 bases, V lost 1 base, and 3 bases had no gene match. The V gene's germline CDR1 is SGDLS and CDR2 YYNGEE. This CDR3 comprises 13 residues. CDR3 sequence: CASSVTGASEAFF. CDR3 DNA sequence: TGTGCCAGCAGCGTAACAGGGGCGTCTGAAGCTTTCTTT.

This clone is a singleton in its sample. The CDR3 bases are TGTGCCAGTAGCGAGGTTTCGGCCACTGAAGCTTTCTTT. Its translation: CASSEVSATEAFF. The chain carries TRBV19 and TRBJ1-1; no clear D gene. The germline CDR1 and CDR2 sequences are LNHDA and SQIVND (reference sequence). V lost 6 bases and J lost 4, with 12 bases in between. The length of the CDR3 is 13 residues.

The chain links TRBV5-5 to TRBJ2-1; 11 bases are shared with TRBD2. V shed 0 bases and J 5 bases; nucleotides not matched to a gene: 4. The germline CDR1 and CDR2 sequences are SGHKS and YYEKEE (reference sequence). There are 16 residues in the CDR3. CDR3 sequence (DNA): TGTGCCAGCAGCTTGGAGGGGACTAGCGGAGACAATGAGCAGTTCTTC. Translating it yields CASSLEGTSGDNEQFF.

This chain links TRBV19 with TRBJ2-3, with 8 bases that match TRBD1. CDR3 length equals 16 residues. Germline assignment: CDR1 LNHDA and CDR2 SQIVND (reference sequence). V lost 2 bases and J lost 2; bases outside the gene matches: 6. CDR3 region: CASSISRTGYTDTQYF. CDR3 nucleotide sequence: TGTGCCAGTAGTATATCGAGGACAGGGTACACAGATACGCAGTATTTT.

The V and J genes are TRBV12-5 and TRBJ2-7, with D unresolved. Trimming pared 2 bases from V and 4 bases from J, leaving 15 bases between. Germline CDR1 LGHNT, CDR2 FRNRAP. The CDR3 is 15 residues long. The CDR3 spells CASGLNRQLPYEQYF. The CDR3 nucleotides are TGTGCTAGTGGTTTGAACCGCCAACTACCATACGAGCAGTACTTC.

The chain combines TRBV29-1 with TRBJ2-5; 7 nucleotides agree with TRBD1. The V segment lost 4 bases and the J segment 5 bases; nucleotides outside the gene matches: 4. The CDR3 has 12 amino acids. Germline lookup yields CDR1 SQVTM and CDR2 ANQGSEA. CDR3 bases: TGCAGCGTTGGAGGGGGCGGTGAGACCCAGTACTTC. Residues: CSVGGGGETQYF.

This clone was seen just once. J is TRBJ2-3 and V is TRBV11-2; D ambiguous. Trimming pared 5 bases from V and 2 bases from J, leaving 14 bases between. This CDR3 has 15 residues. The germline CDR1 and CDR2 sequences are SGHAT and FQNNGV. CDR3 coding DNA: TGTGCCAGCAGCACTCTGGCGCTAAACACAGATACGCAGTATTTT. Translating it yields CASSTLALNTDTQYF.

This sequence joins TRBV19 and TRBJ2-7, with 7 bases fitting TRBD1. The CDR3 consists of 14 residues. CDR1 and CDR2 from the germline V gene are LNHDA and SQIVND (reference sequence). Trimming cost V 3 bases and J 0 bases; bases outside gene matches: 2. CDR3 region: CASSMTGSSYEQYF. In nucleotides, the CDR3 is TGTGCCAGTAGTATGACAGGGAGCTCCTACGAGCAGTACTTC.

This clone came up once. The chain employs TRBV28 and TRBJ2-7; 8 nucleotides line up with TRBD1. The CDR3 length is 16 residues. Germline V lookup: CDR1 MDHEN, CDR2 SYDVKM. The J segment lost 1 base and the V segment lost 6 bases, leaving 11 bases of the junction unmatched. Here the CDR3 DNA reads TGTGCCAGCAGCCACTCTCTACAGGGGGGATCCTACGAGCAGTACTTC. Protein product: CASSHSLQGGSYEQYF.